Presented here are 5 T cell receptor beta chains from one specimen sequenced in a study of metastatic and nonmetastatic thyroid tumors. Before thyroid surgery, none of the patients had received any treatment. TCRdb reprocessed the PCR reads via MiXCR. The profile shows tens of thousands of clones, 4% of them singletons. The material sequenced was blood. Receptors originate from a female donor with papillary thyroid cancer or a benign thyroid nodule (not recorded which). Some clones in this sample may be carry-over from other donors' samples.

The chain is built from TRBV7-2 and TRBJ2-7; 13 positions match TRBD2. Trimming cost V 5 bases and J 2 bases; bases outside gene matches: 3. This CDR3 has 15 amino acids. Germline lookup yields CDR1 SGHTA and CDR2 FQGNSA. The CDR3: CASSAGLAGPYEQYF. The CDR3 region has the DNA TGTGCCAGCAGCGCGGGACTAGCGGGACCCTACGAGCAGTACTTC.

At least ten counts were recorded for this clone. This rearrangement joins TRBV28 to TRBJ2-1, with 11 bases matching TRBD2. CDR1 is MDHEN and CDR2 is SYDVKM in the germline V gene. The CDR3 has 19 residues. V lost 4 bases to trimming and J lost 10 bases; unmatched junction nucleotides: 21. The CDR3 loop reads CASSSFSSSGRRTGAEQFF. CDR3 nucleotide sequence: TGTGCCAGCAGTTCTTTCTCATCTAGCGGGAGGCGGACGGGGGCGGAGCAGTTCTTC. Drawing the rest from reference TRBV28 and TRBJ2-1, the complete variable domain is DVKVTQSSRYLVKRTGEKVFLECVQDMDHENMFWYRQDPGLGLRLIYFSYDVKMKEKGDIPEGYSVSREKKERFSLILESASTNQTSMYLCASSSFSSSGRRTGAEQFFGPGTRLTVL.

This sequence joins TRBV19 and TRBJ1-2; tentatively, D is TRBD1 (5 bases). The V end was cut by 5 bases, the J end by 4 bases, with 20 bases between. CDR1 and CDR2 from the germline V gene are LNHDA and SQIVND (reference sequence). This CDR3 region has 16 residues. The CDR3 loop is CASSLQKGTPIYGYTF. The DNA of the CDR3 is TGTGCCAGTAGTTTACAAAAGGGGACTCCTATCTATGGCTACACCTTC.

This clone turned up a few times. V usage is TRBV6-1 and J usage is TRBJ2-5; 9 bases are a match to TRBD2. The CDR3 runs to 15 residues. Germline trimming cut 4 bases from V and 10 bases from J; bases unmatched to any gene: 13. The germline V gene encodes CDR1 MNHNS and CDR2 SASEGT. The DNA of the CDR3 is TGTGCCAGCAGTGGGAATAGCGGGAGCCTCGGGAACCAGTACTTC. It is translated as CASSGNSGSLGNQYF.

This clone was counted many times. This chain joins TRBV7-6 and TRBJ1-4; D not certain. Trimming took off 7 bases at V and 8 bases at J, with 14 bases between the two ends. CDR3 length equals 13 residues. Germline V lookup: CDR1 SGHVS, CDR2 FNYEAQ. The DNA of the CDR3 is TGTGCCAGCACCCCTCTTCCGGGGGAAAAACTGTTTTTT. Residues: CASTPLPGEKLFF.